This T cell receptor beta chain was identified during a study of blood T cell repertoires in COVID-19. Study context: Sample material is recorded as cDNA or gDNA derived from T cells, B-cell-depleted T cells, or PBMCs.

The data were produced by immunoSEQ multiplex PCR, yet TCRdb's version contains in-frame clones alone and is incomplete. The table records fewer than 250,000 clones, 86% of them present only once. Looked up from germline, CDR1 is LNHDA and CDR2 is SQIVND (reference sequence). With V trimmed by 5 bases and J by 9 bases, 9 bases remained unmatched. The CDR3 is 15 amino acids. The chain couples TRBV19 to TRBJ2-1; 11 positions agree with TRBD2. The TCR originated in a woman aged 50 to 60 with acute or convalescent COVID-19. The sample taken for sequencing was peripheral blood. The CDR3, as DNA: TGTGCCAGTAGTGTAACACTAGCGGGGGATCGTGAGCAGTTCTTC. This translates into CASSVTLAGDREQFF.